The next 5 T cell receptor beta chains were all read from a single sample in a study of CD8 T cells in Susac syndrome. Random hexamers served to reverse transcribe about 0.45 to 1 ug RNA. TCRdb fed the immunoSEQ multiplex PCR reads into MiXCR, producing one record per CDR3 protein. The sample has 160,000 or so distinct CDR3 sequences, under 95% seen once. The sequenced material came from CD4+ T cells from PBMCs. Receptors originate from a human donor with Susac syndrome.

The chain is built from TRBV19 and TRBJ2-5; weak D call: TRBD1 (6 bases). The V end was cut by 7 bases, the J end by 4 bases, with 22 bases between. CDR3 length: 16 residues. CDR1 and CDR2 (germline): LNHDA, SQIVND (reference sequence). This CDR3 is CASKSIGLGARETQYF. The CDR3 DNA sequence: TGTGCCAGTAAATCAATAGGTCTGGGGGCTAGAGAGACCCAGTACTTC.

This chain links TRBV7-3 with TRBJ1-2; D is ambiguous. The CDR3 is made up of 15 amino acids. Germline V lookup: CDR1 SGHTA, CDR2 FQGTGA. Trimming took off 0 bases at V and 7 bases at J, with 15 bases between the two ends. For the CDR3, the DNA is TGTGCCAGCAGCTTAACGCGGGAGGGCACGAGTGGCTACACCTTC. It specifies CASSLTREGTSGYTF.

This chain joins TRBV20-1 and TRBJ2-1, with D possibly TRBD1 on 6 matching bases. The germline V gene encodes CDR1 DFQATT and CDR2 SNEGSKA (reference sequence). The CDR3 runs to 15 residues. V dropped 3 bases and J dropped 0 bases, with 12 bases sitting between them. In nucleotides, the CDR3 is TGCAGTGCTAGGCGGCACAGGGCCTCCTACAATGAGCAGTTCTTC. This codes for CSARRHRASYNEQFF.

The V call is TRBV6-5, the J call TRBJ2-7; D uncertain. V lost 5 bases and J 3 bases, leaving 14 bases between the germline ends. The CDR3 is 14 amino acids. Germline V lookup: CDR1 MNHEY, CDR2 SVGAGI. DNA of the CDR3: TGTGCCAGCAGTCGCCGGAAGGAGCACTACGAGCAGTACTTC. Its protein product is CASSRRKEHYEQYF.

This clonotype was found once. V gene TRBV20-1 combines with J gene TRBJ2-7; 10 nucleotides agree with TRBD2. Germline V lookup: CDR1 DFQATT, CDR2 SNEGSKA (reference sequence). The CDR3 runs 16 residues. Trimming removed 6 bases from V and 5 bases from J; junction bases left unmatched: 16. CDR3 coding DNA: TGCAGTGCCTCAAGCGGGGGGGCCTTATCTTTCCACGAGCAGTACTTC. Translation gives CSASSGGALSFHEQYF.